Listed below are T cell receptor beta chains from one sample, sequenced in a study of radiation and T cells in renal cell carcinoma. TCRdb keeps only in-frame clones here, not all; method: immunoSEQ multiplex PCR. The sample consists of around 140,000 clones, about 87% of them appearing once. The sample here was blood, taken from a patient whose treatment included radiotherapy and nephrectomy. These receptors were collected from a woman in her seventies with renal cell carcinoma. The CDR3 runs from the conserved cysteine through the conserved F or W. The D gene is left open where the match is weak.

cdr3_nt	cdr3_aa	v_call	j_call	d_call
TGCGCCAGCAGCCAAGATCCTGGGCGAAATGAGCAGTTCTTC	CASSQDPGRNEQFF	TRBV4-1	TRBJ2-1	NA
TGTGCCACCACCCCAGAGGTTTGGACTGAAGCTTTCTTT	CATTPEVWTEAFF	TRBV28	TRBJ1-1	NA
TGTGCCAGCAGCGGGGCGCAACCCTTTAACACCGGGGAGCTGTTTTTT	CASSGAQPFNTGELFF	TRBV9	TRBJ2-2	NA
TGTGCCAGCAGCGGGACGGCAAACACTGAAGCTTTCTTT	CASSGTANTEAFF	TRBV6-1	TRBJ1-1	NA
TGTGCCAGCAGCCAAGATCTGGGATCCTACGAGCAGTACTTC	CASSQDLGSYEQYF	TRBV4-2	TRBJ2-7	NA
TGTGCCAGCAGCGGACAGGGCGTATTTTATGGCTACACCTTC	CASSGQGVFYGYTF	TRBV6-1	TRBJ1-2	TRBD1
TGTGCCAGCAGCCAGGGGACTAGCGGGGGGGAAGAGACCCAGTACTTC	CASSQGTSGGEETQYF	TRBV4-2	TRBJ2-5	TRBD2
TGTGCCAGCAGCTTAGCGGGACAGGGGGCGACTGGGGCCAACGTCCTGACTTTC	CASSLAGQGATGANVLTF	TRBV7-8	TRBJ2-6	TRBD1
TGTGCCAGCAGCCCCGGGCCCACTGGGGAGCAGTTCTTC	CASSPGPTGEQFF	TRBV5-5	TRBJ2-1	NA
TGTGCCAGCACCAAGGCGGAATTGAGGGCCCTCCACTTT	CASTKAELRALHF	TRBV18	TRBJ1-6	NA
TGTGCCAGCAGTTGGCTGGACAGTAACGAAGCTTTCTTT	CASSWLDSNEAFF	TRBV6-5	TRBJ1-1	NA
TGTGCCAGCAGCAGGGGGCTCGGGGCCAACGTCCTGACTTTC	CASSRGLGANVLTF	TRBV5-6	TRBJ2-6	TRBD1